The subject of this entry is one T cell receptor beta chain. The record originates from a study of neoadjuvant anti-PD-1 for oral cavity cancer. Noted time point: after neoadjuvant nivolumab, at surgical resection. Stage II-IVA oral cavity squamous cell carcinoma was new and untreated by systemic or radiation therapy. Cohort: HPV-negative, locally advanced oral cavity squamous cell carcinoma patients. Most tumor samples had roughly 4.5 ug input DNA in two replicates. TCRdb's table, derived via immunoSEQ multiplex PCR, lists solely in-frame clones and lacks some. The profile shows some 10,000 clones, more than 55% of them singletons. Per germline, CDR1 ENHRY and CDR2 SYGVKD. This CDR3 spans 14 amino acids. V was clipped by 2 bases and J by 12 bases, with 17 bases between them.

This receptor was identified in a person aged 35-80 years with oral cavity squamous cell carcinoma. The V gene is TRBV10-3, the J gene TRBJ2-1, with D possibly matching TRBD1 (6 bases). Sequenced material: tumor tissue, taken after nivolumab (anti-PD-1) treatment. This CDR3 is CAISESGQWIWQFF. The CDR3, as DNA: TGTGCCATCAGTGAGAGCGGACAGTGGATCTGGCAGTTCTTC.